This T cell receptor (beta chain) was recovered during a study of blood T cell repertoires in COVID-19. Study in general: T cells, B-cell-depleted T cells, or PBMCs supplied cDNA or gDNA.

This CDR3 has 15 residues. Germline V gives CDR1 ENHRY, CDR2 SYGVKD. The germline V and J ends were trimmed by 6 bases and 0 bases, with 13 bases remaining between them. Participant reports of clinical history set cohort assignment. As originally analysed: Amplified reference gene primers provided the basis for estimating nucleated cell counts. Clones were sequenced by immunoSEQ multiplex PCR, and TCRdb holds only the in-frame ones, with some missing. For V, J and clone size, that table is used; D and trimming come from the DNA. The data hold about 200,000 clones, with approximately 86% observed a single time.

The source of this sequence is a woman in her 30s who had been exposed to COVID-19. What was sequenced was PBMCs or T cells enriched from blood (not recorded which). The chain has TRBV10-3 and TRBJ2-3; D remains ambiguous. CDR3 sequence: CAIRRVAASTDTQYF. CDR3 nucleotides: TGTGCCATCAGGCGCGTTGCGGCCAGCACAGATACGCAGTATTTT.